Presented here are 30 T cell receptor beta chains from one specimen sequenced in a study of T cell changes during pregnancy in multiple sclerosis. The assay was immunoSEQ multiplex PCR, and TCRdb's table has in-frame clones only and misses some. The top ten clones hold 5.1% of a sample with about 32,000 clones, approximately 89% of them seen once. The source was CD8+ T cells from peripheral blood mononuclear cells, collected in the first trimester of pregnancy. Receptors originate from a female donor with multiple sclerosis, enrolled in a pregnancy study.

The CDR3 region is CASSVGRQNEKLFF. The CDR3 bases are TGTGCCAGCAGCGTAGGTCGACAGAATGAAAAACTGTTTTTT. The rearrangement links TRBV9 to TRBJ1-4, with D possibly matching TRBD1 (5 bases). Trimming cost V 0 bases and J 5 bases, with 8 bases left between them. The CDR3 spans 14 residues. CDR1 is SGDLS, CDR2 YYNGEE, per germline.

This rearrangement joins TRBV5-6 to TRBJ1-1; maybe TRBD1 (6 bases). V gave up 2 bases and J gave up 5 bases, with 7 bases separating them. Germline V lookup: CDR1 SGHDT, CDR2 YYEEEE. CDR3 length: 12 amino acids. The CDR3 region has the DNA TGTGCCAGCAGCTTACAGGGAACTGAAGCTTTCTTT. Translating gives CASSLQGTEAFF.

This rearrangement joins TRBV7-7 to TRBJ2-1; 7 positions match TRBD2. The CDR3 has 16 residues. V lost 4 bases, J lost 8 bases, and 14 bases stayed unmatched. Per germline, CDR1 SSHAT and CDR2 FNYEAQ (reference sequence). CDR3 protein: CASSYSPGGSMDEQFF. The CDR3 bases are TGTGCCAGCAGCTATTCCCCCGGCGGGAGCATGGATGAGCAGTTCTTC.

This clone appeared once. The J gene is TRBJ2-3, the V gene TRBV4-1; the match to TRBD2 covers 13 bases. Germline V lookup: CDR1 MGHRA, CDR2 YSYEKL. Trimming took 4 bases from V and 3 from J; bases not matched to a gene: 13. This CDR3 region has 19 residues. CDR3 in DNA: TGCGCCAGCAGCCCTATCCAACTAGCGGGAGGGAGGGGAACAGATACGCAGTATTTT. It codes for CASSPIQLAGGRGTDTQYF.

The V gene is TRBV19, the J gene TRBJ2-2; D unresolved. The CDR3 length is 12 residues. Germline V lookup: CDR1 LNHDA, CDR2 SQIVND (reference sequence). V was shortened by 5 bases and J by 6 bases, with 7 bases between the two germline ends. This CDR3 is CASSPDSGELFF. The CDR3 DNA reads as TGTGCCAGTAGTCCTGACTCCGGGGAGCTGTTTTTT.

The V call is TRBV5-1, the J call TRBJ2-1, with D hard to call. The CDR3 totals 12 residues. V was pared by 3 bases and J by 5 bases, with 6 bases between. Germline loops: CDR1 SGHRS, CDR2 YFSETQ. CDR3 nucleotide sequence: TGCGCCAGCAGCTCAGATAACAATGAGCAGTTCTTC. This sequence encodes CASSSDNNEQFF.

This rearrangement joins TRBV27 to TRBJ2-2; TRBD2 matches at 15 bases. The ends lost 4 bases at V and 7 bases at J; junction bases unmatched: 4. Germline CDR1 is MNHEY and CDR2 is SMNVEV (reference sequence). This CDR3 comprises 16 residues. The CDR3, as DNA: TGTGCCAGCAGTTACGGACTAGCGGGAGGGGTCGGGGAGCTGTTTTTT. Protein sequence: CASSYGLAGGVGELFF.

Written as DNA, the CDR3 is TGCGCCAGCACGCCGGGGTTCAATCAGCCCCAGCATTTT. Translation gives CASTPGFNQPQHF. The V call is TRBV5-1, the J call TRBJ1-5; D is uncertain. The V end was cut by 6 bases, the J end by 3 bases, with 10 bases between. The CDR3 runs 13 residues. Germline V gene sequence: CDR1 SGHRS, CDR2 YFSETQ.

This clone appeared a single time. The V and J genes are TRBV29-1 and TRBJ2-5; 14 bases match TRBD2. The V gene's germline CDR1 is SQVTM and CDR2 ANQGSEA. CDR3 length: 16 amino acids. J was trimmed by 5 bases and V by 1 base; bases with no gene match: 6. Written as DNA, the CDR3 is TGCAGCGTTGAAGGGACTAGCGGGAGGTGTGGTGAGACCCAGTACTTC. Translation gives CSVEGTSGRCGETQYF.

This rearrangement joins TRBV5-4 to TRBJ2-2; 8 bases fit TRBD1. The germline V gene encodes CDR1 SGHNT and CDR2 YYREEE (reference sequence). V was pared by 2 bases and J by 1 base, with 1 base of the junction left unmatched. This CDR3 has 15 amino acids. CDR3 protein: CASSLGQGNTGELFF. The CDR3 DNA reads as TGTGCCAGCAGCTTAGGACAGGGGAACACCGGGGAGCTGTTTTTT.

The chain employs TRBV10-3 and TRBJ2-5; D is possibly TRBD2 (7 bases). Trimming took 4 bases from V and 3 from J, leaving 18 bases between them. Germline CDR1 and CDR2: ENHRY and SYGVKD. The CDR3 loop spans 16 amino acids. CDR3 bases: TGTGCCATCAGTGTACAGGGAGCGGGGTTCGAAGAGACCCAGTACTTC. It codes for CAISVQGAGFEETQYF.

This clone showed up just once. This chain joins TRBV2 and TRBJ2-3, with a tentative D call TRBD1 (6 bases). There are 16 residues in the CDR3. The V end was cut by 6 bases, the J end by 5 bases, with 21 bases between. The V gene's germline CDR1 is SNHLY and CDR2 FYNNEI. CDR3 region: CASRAGAWELGDTQYF. CDR3 bases: TGTGCCAGCAGGGCAGGGGCCTGGGAGTTGGGAGATACGCAGTATTTT.

This clone turned up a few times. The chain carries TRBV11-2 and TRBJ1-2; no definite D call. CDR1 and CDR2 from the germline V gene are SGHAT and FQNNGV. With 4 bases removed from V and 5 bases from J, the gap between germline ends came to 8 bases. There are 12 residues in the CDR3. The CDR3 protein is CASSSEAYGYTF. Written as DNA, the CDR3 is TGTGCCAGCAGCTCCGAAGCTTATGGCTACACCTTC. The full variable domain, with the rest looked up from reference TRBV11-2 and TRBJ1-2, is EAGVAQSPRYKIIEKRQSVAFWCNPISGHATLYWYQQILGQGPKLLIQFQNNGVVDDSQLPKDRFSAERLKGVDSTLKIQPAKLEDSAVYLCASSSEAYGYTFGSGTRLTVV.

The chain couples TRBV9 to TRBJ2-1; 15 bases fit TRBD2. CDR1 is SGDLS, CDR2 YYNGEE, per germline. V lost 3 bases and J lost 0; bases outside the gene matches: 4. This CDR3 has 18 amino acids. CDR3 nucleotide sequence: TGTGCCAGCAGCGGAGGACTAGCGGGAGGGAACTCCTACAATGAGCAGTTCTTC. It is translated as CASSGGLAGGNSYNEQFF.

There are a few counts of this clone. This rearrangement joins TRBV7-9 to TRBJ2-4; 9 nucleotides line up with TRBD2. The CDR3 covers 16 residues. Germline CDR1 and CDR2: SEHNR and FQNEAQ (reference sequence). V trimming: 5 bases; J trimming: 1 base; junction bases outside the gene matches: 6. The chain's CDR3 is CASSTLAGVAKNIQYF. CDR3 nucleotides: TGTGCCAGCAGCACCTTAGCGGGAGTGGCCAAAAACATTCAGTACTTC.

The sample holds one count of this clone. The chain joins TRBV4-1 to TRBJ2-5; 7 nucleotides agree with TRBD2. CDR3 size: 15 residues. In germline, CDR1 is MGHRA, CDR2 YSYEKL. V gave up 4 bases and J gave up 3 bases; unmatched junction bases: 8. The CDR3 region is CASSRWTRMEETQYF. CDR3 bases: TGCGCCAGCAGCCGGTGGACTAGGATGGAAGAGACCCAGTACTTC.

The chain couples TRBV4-1 to TRBJ2-7; tentative D call: TRBD1 (6 bases). The CDR3 consists of 13 residues. In germline, CDR1 is MGHRA, CDR2 YSYEKL. V was shortened by 1 base and J by 4 bases, with 8 bases between the two germline ends. CDR3 amino acids: CASSQGGGYEQYF. CDR3 coding DNA: TGCGCCAGCAGCCAAGGAGGGGGTTACGAGCAGTACTTC.

The J gene is TRBJ1-5, the V gene TRBV19, with 8 bases that match TRBD1. There are 15 residues in the CDR3. Losses at the gene ends were 1 base for V and 1 base for J; bases not matched to a gene: 0. CDR1 LNHDA and CDR2 SQIVND come from the germline V gene (reference sequence). DNA of the CDR3: TGTGCCAGTAGTATAGGGACAGGGAGCAATCAGCCCCAGCATTTT. As protein: CASSIGTGSNQPQHF. The entire variable domain, with the rest obtained from reference TRBV19 and TRBJ1-5, is as follows: DGGITQSPKYLFRKEGQNVTLSCEQNLNHDAMYWYRQDPGQGLRLIYYSQIVNDFQKGDIAEGYSVSREKKESFPLTVTSAQKNPTAFYLCASSIGTGSNQPQHFGDGTRLSIL.

The V call is TRBV5-1, the J call TRBJ2-1; the match to TRBD2 covers 12 bases. The CDR3 loop spans 16 amino acids. CDR1 and CDR2 (germline): SGHRS, YFSETQ. V lost 4 bases, J lost 3 bases, and 5 bases stayed unmatched. This CDR3 is CASSPLLAGGYNEQFF. CDR3 in DNA: TGCGCCAGCAGCCCCCTACTAGCGGGAGGCTACAATGAGCAGTTCTTC.

This chain links TRBV2 with TRBJ2-7, with 7 positions matching TRBD1. The CDR3 has 15 residues. Per the germline V gene, CDR1 is SNHLY and CDR2 is FYNNEI. Trimming removed 3 bases from V and 5 bases from J; junction bases left unmatched: 10. CDR3 bases: TGTGCCAGCAGTGAGAGTTATGACAGGGCGGACGAGCAGTACTTC. Amino acids: CASSESYDRADEQYF.

This chain connects TRBV28 to TRBJ1-2; the D is unclear. Trimming pared 2 bases from V and 6 bases from J, leaving 13 bases between. Germline V lookup: CDR1 MDHEN, CDR2 SYDVKM. This CDR3 is built from 14 residues. The DNA of the CDR3 is TGTGCCAGCAGTTTACGCAATGCGGGTCATGGCTACACCTTC. Amino acids: CASSLRNAGHGYTF.

This clone was detected only a few times. V is TRBV30 and J is TRBJ1-1; 10 bases match TRBD1. The CDR3 runs 15 residues. The V gene's germline CDR1 is GTSNPN and CDR2 SVGIG (reference sequence). With 2 bases clipped from V and 3 bases from J, the junction kept 6 bases outside the gene matches. CDR3 amino acids: CAWSSGTGADTEAFF. CDR3 DNA sequence: TGTGCCTGGAGTTCCGGGACAGGGGCGGACACTGAAGCTTTCTTT.

The CDR3, as DNA: TGTGCCAGCAGCTTGGAGTTACATGGGGCCAACGTCCTGACTTTC. Encoded protein: CASSLELHGANVLTF. J is TRBJ2-6 and V is TRBV5-6; D unclear. Germline values: CDR1 SGHDT, CDR2 YYEEEE. The CDR3 runs to 15 residues. Trimming removed 0 bases from V and 3 bases from J, with 7 bases in between.

This CDR3 is CASSFLFQGQETQYF. The CDR3 DNA reads TGTGCCAGCAGCTTTCTCTTCCAGGGCCAAGAGACCCAGTACTTC. The J gene is TRBJ2-5, the V gene TRBV11-2, with a possible D match to TRBD1 (5 bases). CDR3 length: 15 amino acids. V gave up 3 bases and J gave up 1 base, with 12 bases separating them. The V gene's germline CDR1 is SGHAT and CDR2 FQNNGV.

The CDR3 protein is CASSETSGATQTQYF. CDR3 DNA: TGTGCCAGCAGCGAAACTAGCGGGGCAACCCAGACGCAGTATTTT. This chain connects TRBV7-6 to TRBJ2-3; the match to TRBD2 covers 10 bases. The trim removed 5 bases at V and 9 bases at J, leaving 11 bases unmatched. Per the germline V gene, CDR1 is SGHVS and CDR2 is FNYEAQ. This CDR3 contains 15 residues.

The V call is TRBV6-1, the J call TRBJ2-6; unclear D gene. Trimming removed 0 bases at V and 0 bases at J, with 3 bases between. This CDR3 has 15 amino acids. Per the germline V gene, CDR1 is MNHNS and CDR2 is SASEGT. CDR3 residues: CASSEAGSGANVLTF. CDR3 nucleotide sequence: TGTGCCAGCAGTGAAGCCGGCTCTGGGGCCAACGTCCTGACTTTC.

The chain has TRBV18 and TRBJ1-1; the match to TRBD1 covers 8 bases. This CDR3 has 14 amino acids. After removal of 4 bases from V and 6 bases from J, the junction contained 7 bases not matched to a gene. Per the germline V gene, CDR1 is KGHSH and CDR2 is LQKENI. DNA of the CDR3: TGTGCCAGCTCACTGACAGGGGAGTATGCTGAAGCTTTCTTT. This encodes CASSLTGEYAEAFF.

The gene calls are TRBV29-1 and TRBJ1-2; 8 bases line up with TRBD1. This CDR3 has 15 residues. Germline V gives CDR1 SQVTM, CDR2 ANQGSEA. After removal of 2 bases from V and 2 bases from J, the junction contained 7 bases not matched to a gene. The chain's CDR3 is CSVESWTGTNYGYTF. The CDR3 DNA reads TGCAGCGTTGAATCGTGGACAGGGACCAACTATGGCTACACCTTC.

The rearrangement uses TRBV2 and TRBJ2-1; 13 positions agree with TRBD2. The CDR3 is made up of 16 amino acids. V lost 5 bases to trimming and J lost 8 bases; unmatched junction nucleotides: 9. Germline CDR1 SNHLY, CDR2 FYNNEI. The DNA for the CDR3 is TGTGCCAGCAGTAGACTAGCGGGAGGATCCGACTATGAGCAGTTCTTC. Amino acid sequence: CASSRLAGGSDYEQFF.

CDR3 sequence (DNA): TGTGCCAGCAGTCCCGTGACAGGGCATTCCTACGAGCAGTACTTC. It translates to CASSPVTGHSYEQYF. The chain employs TRBV27 and TRBJ2-7; 7 bases are shared with TRBD1. CDR1 MNHEY and CDR2 SMNVEV come from the germline V gene (reference sequence). Losses at the gene ends were 5 bases for V and 1 base for J; bases not matched to a gene: 8. The CDR3 extends over 15 amino acids.